Below, 2 T cell receptor beta chains from the same sample are listed, as sequenced in a study of blood T cell repertoires in COVID-19. TCRdb keeps only in-frame clones here, not all; method: immunoSEQ multiplex PCR. The sample yields a few hundred thousand clones, around 87% seen once. Sequencing used peripheral blood. These TCRs come from a woman in her sixties with COVID-19, enrolled during active disease.

Concerning this clone: At one boundary the junction diverges from the germline segment, which might be a read error. This chain joins TRBV7-3 and TRBJ2-2; 7 bases match TRBD2. Germline CDR1 and CDR2: SGHTA and FQGTGA. The CDR3 length is 15 residues. CDR3 protein: CASSSMGGNPGELFF. The CDR3 DNA reads TGTGCCAGCAGTTCAATGGGGGGGAACCCCGGGGAGCTGTTTTTT. The full variable domain, rest sourced from reference TRBV7-3 and TRBJ2-2, is GAGVSQTPSNKVTEKGKYVELRCDPISGHTALYWYRQSLGQGPEFLIYFQGTGAADDSGLPNDRFFAVRPEGSVSTLKIQRTERGDSAVYLCASSSMGGNPGELFFGEGSRLTVL.

This rearrangement joins TRBV15 to TRBJ1-2; 8 bases align to TRBD1. Germline values: CDR1 LNHNV, CDR2 YYDKDF (reference sequence). The V and J ends lost 0 bases and 4 bases, in that order; junction bases with no gene match: 7. CDR3 length equals 16 residues. CDR3 in amino acids: CATSRDFGQGSYGYTF. DNA for the CDR3: TGTGCCACCAGCAGAGATTTCGGACAGGGCTCCTATGGCTACACCTTC. Full variable domain (outside the CDR3, taken from reference TRBV15 and TRBJ1-2): DAMVIQNPRYQVTQFGKPVTLSCSQTLNHNVMYWYQQKSSQAPKLLFHYYDKDFNNEADTPDNFQSRRPNTSFCFLDIRSPGLGDTAMYLCATSRDFGQGSYGYTFGSGTRLTVV.